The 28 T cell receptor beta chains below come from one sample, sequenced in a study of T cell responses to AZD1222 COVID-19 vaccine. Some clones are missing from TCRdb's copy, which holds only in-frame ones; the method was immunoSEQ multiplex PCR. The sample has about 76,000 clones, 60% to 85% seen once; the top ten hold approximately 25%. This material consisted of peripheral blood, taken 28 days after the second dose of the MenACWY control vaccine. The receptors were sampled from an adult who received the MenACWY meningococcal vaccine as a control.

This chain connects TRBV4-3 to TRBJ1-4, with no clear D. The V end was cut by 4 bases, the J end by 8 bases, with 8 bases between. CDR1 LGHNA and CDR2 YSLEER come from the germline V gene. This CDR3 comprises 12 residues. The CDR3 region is CASSRRGEKLFF. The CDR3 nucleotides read TGCGCCAGCAGCCGGCGAGGGGAAAAACTGTTTTTT.

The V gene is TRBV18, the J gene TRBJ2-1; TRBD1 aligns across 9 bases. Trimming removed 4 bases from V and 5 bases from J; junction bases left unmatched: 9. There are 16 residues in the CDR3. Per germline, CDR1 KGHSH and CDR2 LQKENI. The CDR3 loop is CASSREWGQGDNEQFF. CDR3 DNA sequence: TGTGCCAGCTCACGAGAGTGGGGACAGGGAGACAATGAGCAGTTCTTC.

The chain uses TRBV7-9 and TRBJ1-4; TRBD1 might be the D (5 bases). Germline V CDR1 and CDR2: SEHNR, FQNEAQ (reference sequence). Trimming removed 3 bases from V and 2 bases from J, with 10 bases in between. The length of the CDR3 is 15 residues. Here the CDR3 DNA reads TGTGCCAGCAGCTTTGCGGGACCGACTAATGAAAAACTGTTTTTT. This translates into CASSFAGPTNEKLFF.

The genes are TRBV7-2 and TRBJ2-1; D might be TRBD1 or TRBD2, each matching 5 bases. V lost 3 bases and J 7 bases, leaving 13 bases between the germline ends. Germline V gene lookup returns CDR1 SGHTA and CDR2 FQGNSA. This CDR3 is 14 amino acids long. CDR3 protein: CASSLLGTRNEQFF. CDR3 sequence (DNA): TGTGCCAGCAGCTTGCTAGGGACGAGGAATGAGCAGTTCTTC. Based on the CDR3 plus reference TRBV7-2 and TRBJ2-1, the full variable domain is GAGVSQSPSNKVTEKGKDVELRCDPISGHTALYWYRQSLGQGLEFLIYFQGNSAPDKSGLPSDRFSAERTGGSVSTLTIQRTQQEDSAVYLCASSLLGTRNEQFFGPGTRLTVL.

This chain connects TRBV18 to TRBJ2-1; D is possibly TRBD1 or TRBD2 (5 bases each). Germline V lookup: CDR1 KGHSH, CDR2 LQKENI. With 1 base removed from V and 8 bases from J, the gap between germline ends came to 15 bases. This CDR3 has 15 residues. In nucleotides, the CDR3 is TGTGCCAGCTCACCACGAGGGACCCTTAGCGATGAGCAGTTCTTC. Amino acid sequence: CASSPRGTLSDEQFF.

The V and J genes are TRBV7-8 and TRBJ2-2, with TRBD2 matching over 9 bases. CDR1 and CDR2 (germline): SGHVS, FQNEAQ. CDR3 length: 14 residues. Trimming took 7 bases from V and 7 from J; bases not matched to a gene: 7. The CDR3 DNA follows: TGTGCCAGCACCCGGCGGCGGGAGGGCGGGGAGCTGTTTTTT. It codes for CASTRRREGGELFF.

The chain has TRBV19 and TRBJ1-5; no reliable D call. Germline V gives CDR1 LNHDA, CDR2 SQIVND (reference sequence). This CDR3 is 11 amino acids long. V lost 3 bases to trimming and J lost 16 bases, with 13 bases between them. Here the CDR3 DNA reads TGTGCCAGTAGTATCGGCGGGGAGGAACATTTT. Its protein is CASSIGGEEHF.

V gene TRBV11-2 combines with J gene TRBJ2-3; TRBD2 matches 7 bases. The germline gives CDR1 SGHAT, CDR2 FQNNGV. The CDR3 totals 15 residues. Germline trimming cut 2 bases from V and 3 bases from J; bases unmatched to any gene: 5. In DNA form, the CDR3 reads TGTGCCAGCAGCTTAATGGCGGGAGAAACAGATACGCAGTATTTT. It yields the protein CASSLMAGETDTQYF.

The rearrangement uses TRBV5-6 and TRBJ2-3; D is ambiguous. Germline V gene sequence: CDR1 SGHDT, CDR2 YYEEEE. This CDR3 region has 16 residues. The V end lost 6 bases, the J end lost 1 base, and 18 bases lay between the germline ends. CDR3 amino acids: CASTQGDGFGTDTQYF. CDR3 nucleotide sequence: TGTGCCAGCACCCAAGGCGACGGTTTCGGCACAGATACGCAGTATTTT.

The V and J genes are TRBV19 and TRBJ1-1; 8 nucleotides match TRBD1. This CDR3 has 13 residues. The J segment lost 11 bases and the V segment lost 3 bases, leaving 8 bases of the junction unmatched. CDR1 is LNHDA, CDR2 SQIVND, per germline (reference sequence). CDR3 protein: CASSMTRGRDAFF. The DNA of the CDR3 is TGTGCCAGTAGTATGACCAGGGGGCGCGATGCTTTCTTT.

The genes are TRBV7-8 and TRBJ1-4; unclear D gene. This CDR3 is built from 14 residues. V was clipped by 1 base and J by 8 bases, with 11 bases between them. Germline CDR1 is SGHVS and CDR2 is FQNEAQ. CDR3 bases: TGTGCCAGCAGCTTAGAGGCTTTGGGGGAAAAACTGTTTTTT. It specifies CASSLEALGEKLFF.

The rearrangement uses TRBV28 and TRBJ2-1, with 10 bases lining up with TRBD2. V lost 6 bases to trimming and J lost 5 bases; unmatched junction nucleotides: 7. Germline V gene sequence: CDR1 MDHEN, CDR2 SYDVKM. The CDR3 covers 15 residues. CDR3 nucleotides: TGTGCCAGCAGACTAGCGGGAACGGGCCACAATGAGCAGTTCTTC. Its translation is CASRLAGTGHNEQFF.

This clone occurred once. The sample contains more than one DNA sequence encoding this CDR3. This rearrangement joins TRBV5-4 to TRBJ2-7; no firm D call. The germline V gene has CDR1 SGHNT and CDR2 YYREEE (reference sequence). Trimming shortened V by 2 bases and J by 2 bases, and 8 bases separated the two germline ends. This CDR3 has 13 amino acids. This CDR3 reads CASSLDAAYEQYF. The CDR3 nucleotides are TGTGCCAGCAGCTTAGACGCAGCCTACGAGCAGTACTTC.

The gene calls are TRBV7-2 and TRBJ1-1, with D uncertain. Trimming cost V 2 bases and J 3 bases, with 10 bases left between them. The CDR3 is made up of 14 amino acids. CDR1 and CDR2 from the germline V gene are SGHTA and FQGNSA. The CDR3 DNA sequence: TGTGCCAGCAGCTTATTACTAATTGACACTGAAGCTTTCTTT. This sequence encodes CASSLLLIDTEAFF.

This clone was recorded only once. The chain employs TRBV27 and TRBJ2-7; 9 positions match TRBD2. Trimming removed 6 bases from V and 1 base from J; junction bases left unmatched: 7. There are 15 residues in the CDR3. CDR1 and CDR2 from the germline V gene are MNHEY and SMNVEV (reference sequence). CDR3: CASSLVAGASYEQYF. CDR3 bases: TGTGCCAGCAGCCTAGTAGCGGGGGCATCCTACGAGCAGTACTTC.

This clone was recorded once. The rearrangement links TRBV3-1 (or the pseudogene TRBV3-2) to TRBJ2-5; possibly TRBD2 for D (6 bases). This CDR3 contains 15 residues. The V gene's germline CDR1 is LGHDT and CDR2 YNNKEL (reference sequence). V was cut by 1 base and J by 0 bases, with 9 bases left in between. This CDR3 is CASSQAGRYQETQYF. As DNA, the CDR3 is TGTGCCAGCAGCCAAGCAGGGAGGTACCAAGAGACCCAGTACTTC.

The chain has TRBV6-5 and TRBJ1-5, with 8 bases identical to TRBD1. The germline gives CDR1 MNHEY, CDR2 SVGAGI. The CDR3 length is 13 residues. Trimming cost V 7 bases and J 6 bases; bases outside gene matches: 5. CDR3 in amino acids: CASTLDRAQPQHF. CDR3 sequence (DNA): TGTGCCAGCACCTTGGACAGGGCTCAGCCCCAGCATTTT.

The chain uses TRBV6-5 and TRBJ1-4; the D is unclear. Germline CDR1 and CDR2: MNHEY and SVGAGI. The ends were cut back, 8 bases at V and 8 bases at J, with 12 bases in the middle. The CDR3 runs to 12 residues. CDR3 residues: CASLAVDEKLFF. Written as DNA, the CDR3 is TGTGCCAGCCTTGCTGTGGACGAAAAACTGTTTTTT.

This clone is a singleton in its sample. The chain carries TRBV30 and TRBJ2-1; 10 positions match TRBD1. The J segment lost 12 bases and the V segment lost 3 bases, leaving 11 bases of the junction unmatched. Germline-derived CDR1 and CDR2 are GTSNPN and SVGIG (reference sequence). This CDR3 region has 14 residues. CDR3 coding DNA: TGTGCCTGGAGCCGGGGTGGGACAGGGGATTCGCAGTTCTTC. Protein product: CAWSRGGTGDSQFF.

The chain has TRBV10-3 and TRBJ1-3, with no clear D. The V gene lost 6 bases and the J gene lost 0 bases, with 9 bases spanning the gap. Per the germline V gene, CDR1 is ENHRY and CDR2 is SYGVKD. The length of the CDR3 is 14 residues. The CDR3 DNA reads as TGTGCCATCAGCACAGCATTCTCTGGAAACACCATATATTTT. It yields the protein CAISTAFSGNTIYF.

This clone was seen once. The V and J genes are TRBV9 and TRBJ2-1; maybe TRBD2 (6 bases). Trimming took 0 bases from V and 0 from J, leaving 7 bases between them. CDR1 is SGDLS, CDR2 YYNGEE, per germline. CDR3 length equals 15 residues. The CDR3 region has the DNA TGTGCCAGCAGCGTAGGTAGCGGCTCCTACAATGAGCAGTTCTTC. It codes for CASSVGSGSYNEQFF.

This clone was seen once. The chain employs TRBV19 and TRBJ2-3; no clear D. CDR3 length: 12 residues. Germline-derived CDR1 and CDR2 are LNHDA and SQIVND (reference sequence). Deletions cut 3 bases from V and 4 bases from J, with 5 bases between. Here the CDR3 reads CASSISPDTQYF. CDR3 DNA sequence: TGTGCCAGTAGTATTTCCCCAGATACGCAGTATTTT.

The CDR3 sequence is CASSLGQGVKNEKLFF. DNA of the CDR3: TGTGCCAGCAGCTTGGGCCAGGGGGTTAAGAATGAAAAACTGTTTTTT. V gene TRBV7-9 combines with J gene TRBJ1-4, with TRBD1 matching 7 bases. CDR1 is SEHNR and CDR2 is FQNEAQ in the germline V gene (reference sequence). V was clipped by 3 bases and J by 5 bases; unmatched bases: 9. The CDR3 consists of 16 residues.

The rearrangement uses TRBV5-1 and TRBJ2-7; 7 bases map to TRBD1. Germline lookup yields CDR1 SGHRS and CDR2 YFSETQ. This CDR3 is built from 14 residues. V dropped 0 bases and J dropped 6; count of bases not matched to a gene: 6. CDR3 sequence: CASSLAGQTSEQYF. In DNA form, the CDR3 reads TGCGCCAGCAGCTTGGCGGGACAGACCTCCGAGCAGTACTTC.

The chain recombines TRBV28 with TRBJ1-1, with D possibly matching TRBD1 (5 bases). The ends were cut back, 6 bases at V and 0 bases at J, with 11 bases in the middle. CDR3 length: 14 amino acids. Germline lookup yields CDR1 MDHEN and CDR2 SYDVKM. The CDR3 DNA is TGTGCCAGCAGCTATGACAGCCTGAACACTGAAGCTTTCTTT. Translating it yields CASSYDSLNTEAFF.

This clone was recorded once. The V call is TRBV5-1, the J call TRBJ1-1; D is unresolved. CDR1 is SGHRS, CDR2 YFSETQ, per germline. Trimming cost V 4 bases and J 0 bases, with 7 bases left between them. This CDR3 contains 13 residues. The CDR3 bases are TGCGCCAGCAGCCCGAGTTTGAACACTGAAGCTTTCTTT. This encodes CASSPSLNTEAFF.

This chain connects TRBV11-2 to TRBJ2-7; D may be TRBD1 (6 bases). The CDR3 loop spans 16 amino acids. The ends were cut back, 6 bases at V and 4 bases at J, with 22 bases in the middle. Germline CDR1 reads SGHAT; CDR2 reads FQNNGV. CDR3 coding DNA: TGTGCCAGCAGTCTTACCGGGACAATTCCGAAGTACGAGCAGTACTTC. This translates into CASSLTGTIPKYEQYF. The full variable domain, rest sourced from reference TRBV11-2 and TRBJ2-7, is EAGVAQSPRYKIIEKRQSVAFWCNPISGHATLYWYQQILGQGPKLLIQFQNNGVVDDSQLPKDRFSAERLKGVDSTLKIQPAKLEDSAVYLCASSLTGTIPKYEQYFGPGTRLTVT.

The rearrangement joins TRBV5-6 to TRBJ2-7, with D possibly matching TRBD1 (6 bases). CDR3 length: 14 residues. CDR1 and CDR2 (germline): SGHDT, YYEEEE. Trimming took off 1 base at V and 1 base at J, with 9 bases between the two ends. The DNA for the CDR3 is TGTGCCAGCAGCTTGACAGGGTATTCCTACGAGCAGTACTTC. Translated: CASSLTGYSYEQYF.